This T cell receptor (beta chain) was identified during a study of post-analysis software for immune sequencing data. Looking at the study overall: Included courses were relapsing-remitting and secondary progressive multiple sclerosis; progressive-relapsing multiple sclerosis was also included.

Study-wide results and limits: Four or five TRBV segments (TRBV5-6, TRBV5-1 and TRBV20-1 among them) occurred more frequently in patients than in controls.

There are a few counts of this clonotype. Its antigen is unidentified. Unique-molecular-identifier-tagged TCR beta cDNA libraries were used. cDNA molecules numbering 400,000 to 550,000 came from approximately 0.91 to 9.4 million T cells. One entry per CDR3 protein results from TCRdb running MiXCR on the PCR reads. The repertoire has roughly 870,000 distinct CDR3 sequences, around 50% of them found once; the top ten carry 4.6%. The CDR3 sequence is 14 residues long. The V end lost 1 base, the J end lost 6 bases, and 11 bases lay between the germline ends. Germline CDR1 reads SGHRS; CDR2 reads YFSETQ. The clonotype originates from a girl aged 5 to 17 with multiple sclerosis. This chain uses TRBV5-1 with TRBJ2-4; maybe TRBD1 (5 bases). Sample: blood. This chain's CDR3 is CASSLQGDRNIQYF. The CDR3 nucleotides read TGCGCCAGCAGCTTGCAAGGCGACAGAAACATTCAGTACTTC.